This TCR beta chain is drawn from a study of blood T cells in healthy people across ages (dated by TCRdb to 2014 to 2015). Background on the whole study: In model experiments, roughly one uniquely barcoded TCR beta cDNA molecule per two T cells was captured by template switching. Age-related changes in TCR beta repertoire diversity were measured in the study by deep sequencing normalized with unique cDNA molecular identifiers. The donors were split into four age groups: young (average around 16 years), middle-aged (about 40), aged (62) and long-lived (over 80). To avoid experimental bias, donors of different ages were randomly spread across the sequencing lanes. The study analyzed two additional independent replicas of 1 million unique cDNA reads from the same blood draw for two donors, one aged 18 to 30 and one aged 80 or older. The research as a whole found: The percentage of naive T cells measured by flow cytometry correlated strongly with observed TCR beta diversity. Since profiling was done on bulk unsorted PBMCs, naive and antigen-experienced compartments could not be conclusively compared. Total diversity estimates from one million sequenced T cells were considered lower bounds and underestimates. Donor CMV infection status was unknown, potentially confounding age-related changes in expanded clonotypes. As age increased, observed TCR beta diversity per million T cells dropped in a roughly linear way, and a significant reduction was already evident by age 40. The long-lived group showed more naive CD4+ T cells, fewer expanded clones and increased TCR diversity than the aged group, suggesting age selection.

The germline V gene specifies KGHDR as CDR1 and SFDVKD as CDR2. Clipping removes 3 bases from V and 11 bases from J, with 17 as the unmatched junction base count. The CDR3 holds 19 amino acids from the cysteine to the phenylalanine. Only the CDR3 DNA is retained, 57 bases long and in frame from the first base. The roughly 39 donors, aged about 6 to 95 years, were systemically healthy Caucasian individuals from Russia. Each donor gave about 9.8 milliliters of peripheral blood, drawn into EDTA-treated Vacutainer tubes. PBMCs were isolated by Ficoll-Paque density-gradient centrifugation, with at least 6.5 million obtained per sample. Total RNA was extracted from PBMCs with Trizol reagent, with at least 6 micrograms obtained per sample. The percentages of naive CD45RAhigh/CD27high T cells were determined by flow cytometry on a PBMC aliquot from every donor. The method behind the library was 5' RACE. The sample was run on an Illumina HiSeq 2500. A second PCR of about 6 to 11 cycles was run with a J-beta primer mix and a sample-barcoded 5' primer. Each TCR beta cDNA molecule received a unique molecular identifier from a template-switch 5' adaptor carrying 12 random nucleotides. At least 3 million CDR3-containing paired-end reads were obtained from each sample. First-strand cDNA synthesis was performed from all RNA using the Mint cDNA synthesis kit, with priming by a TRBC-specific oligonucleotide. All cDNA was treated with uracil-DNA glycosylase and then went through a first 18-cycle PCR with the universal primers M1SS and BC2_uni_R. The original methods were these. For normalization, 1 million high-quality reads, each with a distinct molecular identifier, were randomly selected from each sample. Instead of being binned into consensus sequences, reads that shared molecular identifiers were thrown out. CDR3 identification, clonotype clustering and error correction used MiTCR with a Q25 quality threshold and the strictest error-elimination algorithm. A nonparametric unseen species model using Euler transformation provided a lower-bound estimate of total TCR beta diversity. TCRdb redid the processing of the public reads, applying fastp at Q25 and MiXCR, and retained in-frame beta chains. When rows share a CDR3 protein, they turn into one entry using the most common DNA and genes. These V and J calls are TCRdb output, not the study's own analysis. The sample table lists fewer than 800,000 distinct CDR3 sequences, around 45% of them with a count of one. The ten largest clones take up 30% to 40% of the sample.

Note on this clonotype: It lacks a known antigen. It has no much larger one-base neighbor in the sample; base qualities were not kept.

In this chain, TRBV24-1 is recombined with TRBJ2-5; the junction holds 16 bases that match TRBD2. The receptor comes from a woman aged 60-70 years in good health. The specimen was blood. In nucleotides, the sequence is TGTGCCACCAGTGATACCCCGGGACTAGCGGGAGGGACTGGCAATGAGCAGTACTTC. This is translated as CATSDTPGLAGGTGNEQYF.